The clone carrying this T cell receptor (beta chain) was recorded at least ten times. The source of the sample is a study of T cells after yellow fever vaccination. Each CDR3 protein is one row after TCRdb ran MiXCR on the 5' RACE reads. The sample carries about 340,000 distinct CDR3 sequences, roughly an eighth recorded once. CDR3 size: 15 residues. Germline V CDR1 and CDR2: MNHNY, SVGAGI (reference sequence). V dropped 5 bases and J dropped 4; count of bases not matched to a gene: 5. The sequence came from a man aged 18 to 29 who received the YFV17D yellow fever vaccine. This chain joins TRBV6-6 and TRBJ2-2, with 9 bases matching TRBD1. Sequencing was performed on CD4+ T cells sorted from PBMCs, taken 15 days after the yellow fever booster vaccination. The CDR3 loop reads CASSRDRVGTGELFF. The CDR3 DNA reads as TGTGCCAGCAGTCGGGACAGGGTGGGCACCGGGGAGCTGTTTTTT.